This TCR beta chain was recorded in a study of vaccination and CD4 T cells after COVID-19. Study summary: There were two doses of either BNT162b2 or mRNA-1273 vaccine given to participants. Stimulation of cells relied on overlapping spike peptides derived from SARS-CoV-2, HCoV-NL63, HCoV-OC43 and HCoV-229E.

The treatment is: 10-day PBMC culture with coronavirus spike peptide pools or control peptides (ViraFEST assay). Unexposed donor CD4+ T cells predated the COVID-19 pandemic, collected 2011-2018. For ViraFEST, peptide pools expanded antigen-specific T cells, after which the TCRs were sequenced. The table lists this clonotype with a few counts. Its antigen is as yet unknown. Cultured CD4+ T cells had their DNA profiled by the Oncomine TCR Beta short-read assay. Genomic DNA was taken out of cultured CD4+ T cells by extraction. TCRdb passed the PCR reads through MiXCR, listing each CDR3 protein once. The sample includes 9,000 to 10,000 distinct CDR3 sequences, about 50% of them seen just once. The sequencing sample was made of CD4+ T cells from blood, cultured in vitro. The receptor comes from a human donor in good health.

CDR3 DNA sequence: TGTGCCAGCAGGTTGGACTCTTGGCGGGAAAACGAGCAGTACTTC. Protein: CASRLDSWRENEQYF. The J gene is TRBJ2-7, the V gene TRBV7-8; a weak D match, TRBD2 (6 bases). V was pared by 6 bases and J by 5 bases, with 20 bases between. CDR1 and CDR2 from the germline V gene are SGHVS and FQNEAQ. The CDR3 length is 15 residues.